This entry is about one TCR beta chain. Its antigen is undetermined. The junction had 6 bases not matched to a gene; V was cut back by 4 bases and J by 1 base. The germline V gene has CDR1 SGHTA and CDR2 FQGNSA. The CDR3 runs to 17 residues. The sample comes from a study of cytomegalovirus exposure and HLA in healthy donors. Overall study findings and caveats: In vitro testing confirmed three CMV-associated chains as specific for CMV antigens. Most observed TCR sequences were rare, whereas some public TCRs were detected in many donors. Among TCR beta chains, those listed as cytomegalovirus-associated numbered about 150. It was found in a later analysis that first-cohort TCR clusters tended to co-occur in the 120 validation repertoires.

This table comes from immunoSEQ multiplex PCR, and its TCRdb copy is limited to in-frame clones, with some not included. The data contain about 150,000 clones, 86% of them singletons. This rearrangement joins TRBV7-2 to TRBJ2-1, with 11 bases that match TRBD2. This TCR was recovered from a man younger than 35 in good health and CMV-seropositive. The sequenced sample consisted of PBMCs. As DNA, the CDR3 is TGTGCCAGCAGCTCAGCTAGCGGGAGGCAATCCTACAATGAGCAGTTCTTC. It encodes CASSSASGRQSYNEQFF.